This TCR beta chain emerged from a study of blood T cell repertoires in COVID-19. CDR1 is SNHLY, CDR2 FYNNEI, per germline. The V segment lost 6 bases and the J segment 5 bases; nucleotides outside the gene matches: 9. CDR3 size: 15 residues. Generated by immunoSEQ multiplex PCR, the TCRdb table keeps only in-frame clones and is missing some. The sample includes more than 50,000 clones, approximately 78% of them seen just once. The chain employs TRBV2 and TRBJ2-5; 10 positions match TRBD2. The clonotype originates from a human donor in a cohort sampled during active COVID-19. Sequencing input: peripheral blood. Written as DNA, the CDR3 is TGTGCCAGCAGGCGACTAGCGGGTTTCGAGGAGACCCAGTACTTC. It translates to CASRRLAGFEETQYF.